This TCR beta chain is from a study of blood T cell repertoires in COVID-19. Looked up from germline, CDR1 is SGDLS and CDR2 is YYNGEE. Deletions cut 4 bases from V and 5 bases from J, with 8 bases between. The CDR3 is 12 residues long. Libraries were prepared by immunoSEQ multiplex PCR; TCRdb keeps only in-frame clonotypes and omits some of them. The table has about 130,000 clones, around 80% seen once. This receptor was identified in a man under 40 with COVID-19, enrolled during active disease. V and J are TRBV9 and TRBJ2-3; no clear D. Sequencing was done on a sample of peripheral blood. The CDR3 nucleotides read TGTGCCAGCAGCCAAATCCAAGATACGCAGTATTTT. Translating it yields CASSQIQDTQYF.